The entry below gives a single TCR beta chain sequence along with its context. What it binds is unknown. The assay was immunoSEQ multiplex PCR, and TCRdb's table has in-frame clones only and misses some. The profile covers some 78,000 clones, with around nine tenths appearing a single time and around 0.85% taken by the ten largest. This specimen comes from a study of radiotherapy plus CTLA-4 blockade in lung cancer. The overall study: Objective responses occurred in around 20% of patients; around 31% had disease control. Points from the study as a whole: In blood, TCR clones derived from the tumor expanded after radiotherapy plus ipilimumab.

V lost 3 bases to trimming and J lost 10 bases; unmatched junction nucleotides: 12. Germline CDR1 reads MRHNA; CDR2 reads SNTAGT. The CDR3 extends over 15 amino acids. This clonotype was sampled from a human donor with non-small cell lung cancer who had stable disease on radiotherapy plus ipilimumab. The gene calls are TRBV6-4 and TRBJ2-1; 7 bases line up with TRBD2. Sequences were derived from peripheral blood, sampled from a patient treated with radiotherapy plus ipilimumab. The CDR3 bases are TGTGCCAGCAGTGAAAACGGGGAGGGTGTACGGGAGCAGTTCTTC. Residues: CASSENGEGVREQFF.